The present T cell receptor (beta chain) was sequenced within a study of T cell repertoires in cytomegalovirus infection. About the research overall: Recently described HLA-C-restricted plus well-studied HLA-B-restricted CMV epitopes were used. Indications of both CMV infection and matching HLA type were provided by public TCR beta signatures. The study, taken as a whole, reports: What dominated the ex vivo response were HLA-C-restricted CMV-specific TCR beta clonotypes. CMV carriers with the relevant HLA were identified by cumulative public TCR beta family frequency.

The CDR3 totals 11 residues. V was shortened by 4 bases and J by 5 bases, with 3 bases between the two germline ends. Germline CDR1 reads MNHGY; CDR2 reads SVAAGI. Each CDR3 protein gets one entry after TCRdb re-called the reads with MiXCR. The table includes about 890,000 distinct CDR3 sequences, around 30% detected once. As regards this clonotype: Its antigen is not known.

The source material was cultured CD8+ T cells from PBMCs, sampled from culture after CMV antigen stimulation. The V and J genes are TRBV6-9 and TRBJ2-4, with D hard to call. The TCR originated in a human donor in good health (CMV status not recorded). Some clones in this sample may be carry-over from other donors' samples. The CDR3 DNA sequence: TGTGCCAGCAGTTGCCAAAACATTCAGTACTTC. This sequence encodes CASSCQNIQYF.